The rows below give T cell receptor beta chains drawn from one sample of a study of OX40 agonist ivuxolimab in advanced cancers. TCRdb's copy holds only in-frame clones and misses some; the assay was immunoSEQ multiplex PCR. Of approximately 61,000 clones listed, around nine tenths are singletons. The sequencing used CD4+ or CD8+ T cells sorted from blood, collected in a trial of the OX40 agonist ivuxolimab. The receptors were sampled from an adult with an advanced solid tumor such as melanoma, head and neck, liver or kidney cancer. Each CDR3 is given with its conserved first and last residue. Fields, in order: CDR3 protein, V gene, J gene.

CASNNRGSQETQYF,TRBV27,TRBJ2-5
CASSTRDPSSYNEQFF,TRBV25-1,TRBJ2-1
CASSIARGMSEAFF,TRBV19,TRBJ1-1
CSVDYGASAQYF,TRBV29-1,TRBJ2-7
CASSRGGASSTDTQYF,TRBV5-4,TRBJ2-3
CAISGAANYGYTF,TRBV10-3,TRBJ1-2
CASSPQGAGGSEQFF,TRBV7-3,TRBJ2-1
CASSLTGRPAWGYTF,TRBV5-6,TRBJ1-2
CASSPSQGAAGNTIYF,TRBV19,TRBJ1-3
CASRSPGRAGELFF,TRBV13,TRBJ2-2
CASSLFSGGAEAFF,TRBV5-8,TRBJ1-1
CASSEETSGAITDTQYF,TRBV25-1,TRBJ2-3
CASSEGQMNTEAFF,TRBV19,TRBJ1-1
CASSLATGNSPLHF,TRBV7-2,TRBJ1-6
CSVVPAGGGSNTEAFF,TRBV29-1,TRBJ1-1